These T cell receptor beta chains were read from a single sample in a study of regulatory T cells in long-lasting Graves disease. One entry per CDR3 protein, called by TCRdb with MiXCR from the multiplex PCR reads. This table holds under 500,000 distinct CDR3 sequences, less than 25% found once. The material was peripheral blood mononuclear cells (PBMCs), obtained when the disease was refractory, from a patient treated with antithyroid drugs. Receptors originate from a female donor with Graves disease. Each CDR3 is given with its conserved first and last residue. D genes are given only for firm matches. Rows give clone size only sometimes, using once, few, many, or a class for an expanded clone.

j_gene: TRBJ1-3
d_gene: .
v_gene: TRBV9
abundance: few
CDR3aa: CASSDDWGGDSGNTIYF
CDR3nt: TGTGCCAGCAGCGACGACTGGGGGGGGGATTCTGGAAACACCATATATTTT

j_gene: TRBJ2-1
d_gene: .
v_gene: TRBV28
abundance: .
CDR3aa: CASSPGDWSSYNEQFF
CDR3nt: TGTGCCAGCAGTCCGGGGGACTGGAGCTCCTACAATGAGCAGTTCTTC

j_gene: TRBJ2-4
d_gene: .
v_gene: TRBV28
abundance: many
CDR3aa: CASLGGPSTKNIQYF
CDR3nt: TGTGCCAGCCTGGGGGGCCCGTCGACCAAAAACATTCAGTACTTC

j_gene: TRBJ1-4
d_gene: TRBD1
v_gene: TRBV28
abundance: many
CDR3aa: CASLTGTGGFCEKLFF
CDR3nt: TGTGCCAGCCTCACCGGGACAGGGGGCTTTTGTGAAAAACTGTTTTTT

j_gene: TRBJ1-4
d_gene: TRBD1
v_gene: TRBV5-1
abundance: .
CDR3aa: CASSLGGTVHNEKLFF
CDR3nt: TGCGCCAGCAGCTTGGGAGGGACAGTCCATAATGAAAAACTGTTTTTT

j_gene: TRBJ1-1
d_gene: .
v_gene: TRBV7-8
abundance: .
CDR3aa: CASSLILQGFTEAFF
CDR3nt: TGTGCCAGCAGCTTAATCCTCCAGGGATTTACTGAAGCTTTCTTT

j_gene: TRBJ2-7
d_gene: .
v_gene: TRBV11-3
abundance: many
CDR3aa: CASSLEDGYEQYF
CDR3nt: TGTGCCAGCAGCTTAGAAGATGGGTACGAGCAGTACTTC

j_gene: TRBJ1-5
d_gene: .
v_gene: TRBV5-1
abundance: few
CDR3aa: CASSPSGGGNQPQHF
CDR3nt: TGCGCCAGCAGCCCGTCGGGGGGGGGCAATCAGCCCCAGCATTTT

j_gene: TRBJ2-2
d_gene: .
v_gene: TRBV29-1
abundance: .
CDR3aa: CSVEEDWGAGTGELFF
CDR3nt: TGCAGCGTTGAAGAGGATTGGGGGGCGGGGACCGGGGAGCTGTTTTTT

j_gene: TRBJ2-7
d_gene: .
v_gene: TRBV4-1
abundance: .
CDR3aa: CASSQGPGTSYEQYF
CDR3nt: TGCGCCAGCAGCCAAGGACCGGGTACCTCCTACGAGCAGTACTTC

j_gene: TRBJ1-5
d_gene: .
v_gene: TRBV6-5
abundance: .
CDR3aa: CASSYSWTQSNQPQHF
CDR3nt: TGTGCCAGCAGTTACTCGTGGACTCAGAGCAATCAGCCCCAGCATTTT

j_gene: TRBJ2-2
d_gene: TRBD2
v_gene: TRBV25-1
abundance: few
CDR3aa: CASSESLAGGNTGELFF
CDR3nt: TGTGCCAGCAGTGAATCCCTAGCGGGAGGCAACACCGGGGAGCTGTTTTTT

j_gene: TRBJ1-1
d_gene: .
v_gene: TRBV20-1
abundance: .
CDR3aa: CSALRSGPEAFF
CDR3nt: TGCAGTGCGCTGCGATCGGGCCCTGAAGCTTTCTTT

j_gene: TRBJ2-2
d_gene: .
v_gene: TRBV6-5
abundance: many
CDR3aa: CASSYVRNTGELFF
CDR3nt: TGTGCCAGCAGTTATGTTCGGAACACCGGGGAGCTGTTTTTT

j_gene: TRBJ2-1
d_gene: TRBD2
v_gene: TRBV7-9
abundance: .
CDR3aa: CASSFRTSGRAYNEQFF
CDR3nt: TGTGCCAGCAGCTTTAGGACTAGCGGGAGAGCCTACAATGAGCAGTTCTTC

j_gene: TRBJ1-1
d_gene: .
v_gene: TRBV12-3/TRBV12-4
abundance: few
CDR3aa: CASSWGGAAFF
CDR3nt: TGTGCCAGCAGTTGGGGTGGTGCAGCTTTCTTT

j_gene: TRBJ1-2
d_gene: TRBD1
v_gene: TRBV3-1
abundance: many
CDR3aa: CASSQDGTGLEGYTF
CDR3nt: TGTGCCAGCAGCCAAGATGGGACAGGGCTAGAGGGCTACACCTTC

j_gene: TRBJ2-5
d_gene: .
v_gene: TRBV7-6
abundance: few
CDR3aa: CASSSGVQQYF
CDR3nt: TGTGCCAGCAGCTCCGGGGTGCAGCAGTACTTC

j_gene: TRBJ2-5
d_gene: .
v_gene: TRBV10-3
abundance: many
CDR3aa: CATGGAQETQYF
CDR3nt: TGTGCCACCGGAGGAGCGCAAGAGACCCAGTACTTC

j_gene: TRBJ2-1
d_gene: TRBD2
v_gene: TRBV2
abundance: many
CDR3aa: CASSNILAGNVDEQFF
CDR3nt: TGTGCCAGCAGCAATATACTAGCGGGAAATGTCGATGAGCAGTTCTTC

j_gene: TRBJ2-7
d_gene: .
v_gene: TRBV7-8
abundance: .
CDR3aa: CASIGLTSYEQYF
CDR3nt: TGTGCCAGCATCGGACTAACCTCCTACGAGCAGTACTTC

j_gene: TRBJ2-7
d_gene: TRBD1
v_gene: TRBV27
abundance: many
CDR3aa: CASSKGQGRTYEQYF
CDR3nt: TGTGCCAGCAGTAAGGGACAGGGAAGGACCTACGAGCAGTACTTC

j_gene: TRBJ1-5
d_gene: .
v_gene: TRBV4-1
abundance: few
CDR3aa: CASSQDEDPYQPQHF
CDR3nt: TGCGCCAGCAGCCAAGATGAGGACCCTTATCAGCCCCAGCATTTT

j_gene: TRBJ2-7
d_gene: .
v_gene: TRBV7-9
abundance: many
CDR3aa: CASSSSDSYEQYF
CDR3nt: TGTGCCAGCAGCTCATCTGACTCCTACGAGCAGTACTTC

j_gene: TRBJ2-7
d_gene: TRBD2
v_gene: TRBV4-2
abundance: .
CDR3aa: CASSYRGGRAYEQYF
CDR3nt: TGTGCCAGCAGCTACCGGGGCGGGAGAGCATACGAGCAGTACTTC

j_gene: TRBJ2-7
d_gene: TRBD2
v_gene: TRBV11-2
abundance: many
CDR3aa: CASSLTSATPGEQYF
CDR3nt: TGTGCCAGCAGCCTTACTAGCGCGACTCCAGGCGAGCAGTACTTC

j_gene: TRBJ2-5
d_gene: TRBD2
v_gene: TRBV25-1
abundance: .
CDR3aa: CASSGTSGEETQYF
CDR3nt: TGTGCCAGCTCCGGGACTAGCGGGGAAGAGACCCAGTACTTC